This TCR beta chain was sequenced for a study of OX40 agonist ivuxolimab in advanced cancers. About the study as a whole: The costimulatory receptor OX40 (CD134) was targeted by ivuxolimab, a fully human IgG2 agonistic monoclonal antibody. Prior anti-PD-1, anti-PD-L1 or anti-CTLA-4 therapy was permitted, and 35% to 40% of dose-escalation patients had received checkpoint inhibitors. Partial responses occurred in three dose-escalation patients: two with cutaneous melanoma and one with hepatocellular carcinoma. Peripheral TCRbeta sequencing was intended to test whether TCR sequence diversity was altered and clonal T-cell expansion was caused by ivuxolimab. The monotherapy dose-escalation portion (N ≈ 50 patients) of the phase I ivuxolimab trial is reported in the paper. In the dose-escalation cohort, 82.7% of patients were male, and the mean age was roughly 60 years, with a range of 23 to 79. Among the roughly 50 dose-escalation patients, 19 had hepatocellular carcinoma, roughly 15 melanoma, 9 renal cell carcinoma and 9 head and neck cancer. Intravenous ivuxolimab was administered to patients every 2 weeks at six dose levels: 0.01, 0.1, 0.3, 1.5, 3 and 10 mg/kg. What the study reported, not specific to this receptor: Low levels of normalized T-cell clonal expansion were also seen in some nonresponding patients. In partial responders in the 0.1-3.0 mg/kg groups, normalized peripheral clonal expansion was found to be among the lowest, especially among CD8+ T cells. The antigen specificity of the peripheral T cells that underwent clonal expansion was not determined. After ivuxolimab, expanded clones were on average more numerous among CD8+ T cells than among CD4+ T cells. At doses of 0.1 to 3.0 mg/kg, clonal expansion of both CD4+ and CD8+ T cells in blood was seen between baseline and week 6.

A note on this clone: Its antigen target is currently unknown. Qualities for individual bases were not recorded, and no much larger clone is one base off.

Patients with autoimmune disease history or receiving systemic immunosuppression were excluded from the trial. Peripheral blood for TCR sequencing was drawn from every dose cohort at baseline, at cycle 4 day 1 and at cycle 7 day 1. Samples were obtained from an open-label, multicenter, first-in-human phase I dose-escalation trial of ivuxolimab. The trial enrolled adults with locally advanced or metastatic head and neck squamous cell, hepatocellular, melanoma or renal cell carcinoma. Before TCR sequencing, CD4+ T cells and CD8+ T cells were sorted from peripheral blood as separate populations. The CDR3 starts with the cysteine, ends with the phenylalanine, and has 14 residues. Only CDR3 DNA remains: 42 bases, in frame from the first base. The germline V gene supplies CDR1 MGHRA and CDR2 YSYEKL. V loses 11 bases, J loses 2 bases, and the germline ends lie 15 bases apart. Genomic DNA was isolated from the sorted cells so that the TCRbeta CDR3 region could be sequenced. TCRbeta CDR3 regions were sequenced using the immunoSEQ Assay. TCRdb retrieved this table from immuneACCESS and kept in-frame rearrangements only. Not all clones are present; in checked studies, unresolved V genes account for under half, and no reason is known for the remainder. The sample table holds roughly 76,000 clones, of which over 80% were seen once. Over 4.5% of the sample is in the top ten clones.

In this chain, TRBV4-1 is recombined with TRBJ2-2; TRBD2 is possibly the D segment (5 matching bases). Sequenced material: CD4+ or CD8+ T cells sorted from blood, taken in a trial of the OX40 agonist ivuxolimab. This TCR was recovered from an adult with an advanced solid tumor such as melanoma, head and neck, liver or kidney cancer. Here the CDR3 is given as CASAEGSNTGELFF. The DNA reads TGCGCCTCCGCCGAGGGTAGTAACACCGGGGAGCTGTTTTTT.